This T cell receptor beta chain was found in a study of T cells in Graves' hyperthyroidism and ophthalmopathy. About the research overall: Peripheral blood was collected at initial diagnosis, before any treatment.

Each diagnosis drew on symptoms, thyroxine, TRAb, thyroid ultrasound and orbital computed tomography findings. With regard to this clonotype: Its antigen is unidentified.

The investigators amplified TCR beta CDR3 regions from RNA transcripts. The HTBI set primed first-round TCR CDR3 RT-PCR. TCRdb ran MiXCR on the multiplex PCR reads and lists one entry per CDR3 protein. The table lists 300,000 to 450,000 distinct CDR3 sequences, roughly 17% of them singletons, with almost 35% in the top ten. Findings of the study overall: In blood, most of the thyroid clonotypes expanded above 0.001 were also present. The authors' 13 V-J model separated ophthalmopathy from stable hyperthyroidism.

The sample comprised blood. This clonotype originated in a woman under 40 with Graves' hyperthyroidism that later progressed to Graves' ophthalmopathy.

The CDR3 DNA is TGTGCCAGCAGTTTTTTCAGGGTCGATCAGCCCCAGCATTTT. This codes for CASSFFRVDQPQHF. The V call is TRBV12-3 or TRBV12-4, the J call TRBJ1-5; TRBD1 might be the D (5 bases). The CDR3 spans 14 residues. Deletions cut 3 bases from V and 5 bases from J, with 11 bases between.